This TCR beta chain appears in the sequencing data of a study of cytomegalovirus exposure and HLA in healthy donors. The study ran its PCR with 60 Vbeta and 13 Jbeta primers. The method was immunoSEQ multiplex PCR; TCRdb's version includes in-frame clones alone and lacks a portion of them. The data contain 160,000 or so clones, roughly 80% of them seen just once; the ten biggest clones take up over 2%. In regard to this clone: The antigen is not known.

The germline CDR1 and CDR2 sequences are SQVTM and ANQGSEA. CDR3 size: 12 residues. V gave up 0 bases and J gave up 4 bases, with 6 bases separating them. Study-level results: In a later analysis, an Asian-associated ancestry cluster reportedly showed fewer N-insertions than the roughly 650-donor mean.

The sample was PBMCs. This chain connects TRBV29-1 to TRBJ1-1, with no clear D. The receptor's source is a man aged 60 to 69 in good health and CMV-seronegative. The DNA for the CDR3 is TGCAGCGTTGAAGATCTTTCCACTGAAGCTTTCTTT. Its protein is CSVEDLSTEAFF.